The clone carrying this T cell receptor beta chain appeared once. Its antigen is as yet unknown. The table came from immunoSEQ multiplex PCR; TCRdb's copy has only in-frame clones and leaves some out. The sample has a few hundred thousand clones, just over 95% seen once. The sample is drawn from a study of shared clonotypes between healthy human individuals. Whole-study context: Three plates were used per donor for CD4 naive, three for CD4 memory, two for CD8 naive and one for CD8 memory.

CD8 memory was a combination of CD45RO+ cells and CCR7-negative CD45RA+ TemRA cells. Study conclusions and caveats: Clonotype sharing among donors likely depends on sequencing depth.

Germline V gene sequence: CDR1 SGHTA, CDR2 FQGTGA. The CDR3 runs to 14 residues. V was shortened by 0 bases and J by 8 bases, with 10 bases between the two germline ends. The TCR sequence derives from a man aged 30 to 39 in good health. The sequenced sample was memory CD8+ T cells sorted from blood. Noted subset: CD45RO+ cells pooled with CCR7-negative TemRA cells. The rearrangement uses TRBV7-3 and TRBJ2-2; D uncertain. CDR3 amino acids: CASSLTSASGELFF. DNA of the CDR3: TGTGCCAGCAGCTTAACATCGGCCTCTGGGGAGCTGTTTTTT.